These T cell receptor beta chains were read from a single sample in a study of blood T cell repertoires in COVID-19. TCRdb's table, derived via immunoSEQ multiplex PCR, lists solely in-frame clones and lacks some. The repertoire holds 150,000 to 200,000 clones, approximately 89% seen once, with around 2.7% in the top ten. Sample: peripheral blood. The receptors derive from a man aged 40-55 years with active or convalescent COVID-19. The CDR3 runs from the conserved cysteine through the conserved F or W. Each record gives: D gene, V gene, J gene, clone size, CDR3 DNA, CDR3 protein. D genes are given only for firm matches. Clone size is not always given. Where it is, it says once, few, many or a class for expanded clones.

.	TRBV4-2	TRBJ1-2	.	TGTGCCAGCAGCCCGACCGGACAGCCGCTATATGGCTACACCTTC	CASSPTGQPLYGYTF
TRBD1	TRBV5-4	TRBJ1-2	.	TGTGCCAGCAGCCAAGCAGCAGGGGGCTTGGACTATGGCTACACCTTC	CASSQAAGGLDYGYTF
TRBD1	TRBV19	TRBJ1-1	.	TGTGCCAGTAGCTCCCGGGACAGGGACACTGAAGCTTTCTTT	CASSSRDRDTEAFF
.	TRBV7-2	TRBJ1-5	.	TGTGCCAGCAGCTTATGGGAATCAGGGCAGCCCCAGCATTTT	CASSLWESGQPQHF
.	TRBV18	TRBJ2-5	.	TGTGCCAGCTCACCACTGAACGGGGAGACCCAGTACTTC	CASSPLNGETQYF
TRBD1	TRBV6-2/TRBV6-3	TRBJ2-5	.	TGTGCCAGCAGTACTACAGGGGGCCGTGAGACCCAGTACTTC	CASSTTGGRETQYF
.	TRBV5-1	TRBJ1-4	.	TGCGCCAGCAGCTTGGGGGAGCGTGAAAAACTGTTTTTT	CASSLGEREKLFF
.	TRBV7-9	TRBJ1-3	.	TGTGCCAGCAGCCCCAGGGGAGTTTTTGGAAACACCATATATTTT	CASSPRGVFGNTIYF
.	TRBV19	TRBJ1-5	few	TGTGCCAGTAGTATGGGCCAGGGGAGACAGCCCCAGCATTTT	CASSMGQGRQPQHF
.	TRBV18	TRBJ1-1	.	TGTGCCAGCTCACCAGGGCAAGACACTGAAGCTTTCTTT	CASSPGQDTEAFF
.	TRBV6-5	TRBJ2-7	once	TGTGCCAGCAGAGGAAACCCGGGGGTCTACGAGCAGTACTTC	CASRGNPGVYEQYF
TRBD1	TRBV7-8	TRBJ2-7	.	TGTGCCAGCAGCATGCAGGGGGCGAAATACGAGCAGTACTTC	CASSMQGAKYEQYF
TRBD1	TRBV18	TRBJ1-3	.	TGTGCCAGCTCACCCTTTGGAACAGGGACAGGGCGAAGCTCTGGAAACACCATATATTTT	CASSPFGTGTGRSSGNTIYF
.	TRBV5-4	TRBJ1-1	.	TGTGCCAGCACCCAGGACAGCGGGAACACTGAAGCTTTCTTT	CASTQDSGNTEAFF
.	TRBV19	TRBJ1-1	.	TGTGCCAGTAATTACGCCCGGGACAAGAGAACTGAAGCTTTCTTT	CASNYARDKRTEAFF
.	TRBV9	TRBJ1-2	.	TGTGCCAGCAGCGTAGCAGAACAGGGACATTCCACCTTC	CASSVAEQGHSTF
.	TRBV28	TRBJ1-2	.	TGTGCCAGCAGTTCCCCGGGAGGACAGCAAGCGAGGGGCTACACCTTC	CASSSPGGQQARGYTF
TRBD1	TRBV5-5	TRBJ2-6	.	TGTGCCAGCAGCTTGGGGCGGGGGACAGGGGTATCTGGGGCCAACGTCCTGACTTTC	CASSLGRGTGVSGANVLTF
.	TRBV18	TRBJ2-7	.	TGTGCCAGCTCACCCCCGGACACCCCAGCGCAGTACTTC	CASSPPDTPAQYF
TRBD1	TRBV6-5	TRBJ1-2	.	TGTGCCAGCACCCAGTCAGGGGGGTATGGCTACACCTTC	CASTQSGGYGYTF
.	TRBV5-4	TRBJ1-4	.	TGTGCCAGCAGCGTACAGGGATCGACTAATGAAAAACTGTTTTTT	CASSVQGSTNEKLFF
.	TRBV6-7	TRBJ1-1	.	TGTGCCAGCAGTTACGCGAGCATAGAAGCTTTCTTT	CASSYASIEAFF
.	TRBV6-5	TRBJ1-5	.	TGTGCCAGCGAGTTGGTACGGGGTAGCAATCAGCCCCAGCATTTT	CASELVRGSNQPQHF
.	TRBV6-2/TRBV6-3	TRBJ1-1	few	TGTGCCAGCAGTTACTCCGCGGGGTACACTGAAGCTTTCTTT	CASSYSAGYTEAFF
TRBD1	TRBV2	TRBJ1-4	.	TGTGCCAGCACGCTGACAGGGAAAAAACTGTTTTTT	CASTLTGKKLFF
.	TRBV7-3	TRBJ1-2	.	TGTGCCAGCAGCTTAAGTGCCGGGGACTATGGCTACACCTTC	CASSLSAGDYGYTF
TRBD1	TRBV10-1	TRBJ1-1	.	TGCGCCAGCAGTCCGGGGACAGGGATGAACACTGAAGCTTTCTTT	CASSPGTGMNTEAFF
.	TRBV4-1	TRBJ1-3	.	TGCGCCAGCAGCCAAGATCCTCAGGGGTCCTCTGGAAACACCATATATTTT	CASSQDPQGSSGNTIYF
.	TRBV11-1	TRBJ1-1	once	TGTGCCAGCGGTCGGCGGCAGAACACTGAAGCTTTCTTT	CASGRRQNTEAFF
TRBD2	TRBV28	TRBJ2-2	.	TGTGCCAGCAGTCCTAGCGGGGGGGCGGGCACCGGGGAGCTGTTTTTT	CASSPSGGAGTGELFF
.	TRBV11-2	TRBJ2-7	.	TGTGCCAGCAGTAGTATAGTGGTCTCCTACGAGCAGTACTTC	CASSSIVVSYEQYF
.	TRBV7-8	TRBJ1-2	.	TGTGCCAGCACCCAGGGACGGGGGGGAGGTGGCTACACCTTC	CASTQGRGGGGYTF
TRBD2	TRBV27	TRBJ2-7	.	TGTGCCAGCAGCCCAGGGGGGACTAGCGGTTCCTACGAGCAGTACTTC	CASSPGGTSGSYEQYF